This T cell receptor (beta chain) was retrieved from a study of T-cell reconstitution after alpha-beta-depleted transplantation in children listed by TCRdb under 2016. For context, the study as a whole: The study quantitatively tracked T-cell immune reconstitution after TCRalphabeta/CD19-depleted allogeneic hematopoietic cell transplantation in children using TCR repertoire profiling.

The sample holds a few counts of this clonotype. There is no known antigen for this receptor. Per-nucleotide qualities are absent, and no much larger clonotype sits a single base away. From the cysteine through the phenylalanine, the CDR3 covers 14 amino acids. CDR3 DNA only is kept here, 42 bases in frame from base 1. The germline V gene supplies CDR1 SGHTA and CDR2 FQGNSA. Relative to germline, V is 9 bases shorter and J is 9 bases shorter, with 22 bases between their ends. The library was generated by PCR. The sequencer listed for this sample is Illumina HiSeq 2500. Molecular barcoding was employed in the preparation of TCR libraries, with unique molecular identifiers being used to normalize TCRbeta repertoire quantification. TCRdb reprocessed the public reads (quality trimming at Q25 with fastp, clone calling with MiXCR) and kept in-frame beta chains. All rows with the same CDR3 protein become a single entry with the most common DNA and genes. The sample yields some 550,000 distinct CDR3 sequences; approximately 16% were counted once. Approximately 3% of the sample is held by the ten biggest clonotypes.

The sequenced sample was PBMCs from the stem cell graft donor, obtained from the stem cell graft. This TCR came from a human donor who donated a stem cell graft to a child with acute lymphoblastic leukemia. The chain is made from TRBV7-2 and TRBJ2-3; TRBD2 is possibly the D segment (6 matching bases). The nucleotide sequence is TGTGCCAGACGGGGACTCCGCCCTATCAACACGCAGTATTTT. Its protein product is CARRGLRPINTQYF.